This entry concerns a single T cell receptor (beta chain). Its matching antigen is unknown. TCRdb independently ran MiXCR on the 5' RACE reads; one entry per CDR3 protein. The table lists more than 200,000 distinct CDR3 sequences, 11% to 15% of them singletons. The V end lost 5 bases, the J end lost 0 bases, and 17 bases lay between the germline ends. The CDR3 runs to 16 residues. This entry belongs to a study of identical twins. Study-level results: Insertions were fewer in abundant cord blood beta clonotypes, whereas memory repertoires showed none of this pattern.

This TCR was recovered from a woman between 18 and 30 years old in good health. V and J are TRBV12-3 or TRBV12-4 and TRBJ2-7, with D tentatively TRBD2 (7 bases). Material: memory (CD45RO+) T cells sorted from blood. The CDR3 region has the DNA TGTGCCAGCAGTGGGGGGGCGGAGCGGGCCTCCTACGAGCAGTACTTC. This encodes CASSGGAERASYEQYF.